The 28 T cell receptor beta chains reported below all come from one sample, sequenced in a study of blood T cell repertoires in COVID-19. Sequencing used immunoSEQ multiplex PCR; TCRdb keeps in-frame clones, though not all of them. The sample contains under 300,000 clones, approximately 90% of which appear only once. The sequencing input was PBMCs or T cells enriched from blood (not recorded which). These receptors all come from a woman aged 30 to 39 with acute COVID-19.

This rearrangement joins TRBV7-2 to TRBJ2-7; D is possibly TRBD2 (6 bases). V shed 2 bases and J shed 4 bases, with 18 bases lying between them. Looked up from germline, CDR1 is SGHTA and CDR2 is FQGNSA. The CDR3 extends over 16 amino acids. The CDR3 here is CASSLSEGRPKYEQYF. In DNA, the CDR3 is TGTGCCAGCAGCTTATCCGAGGGGAGGCCTAAATACGAGCAGTACTTC.

The chain links TRBV19 to TRBJ1-3, with TRBD1 as a possible D gene (6 bases). V lost 3 bases, J lost 0 bases, and 12 bases lay in between. The germline V gene has CDR1 LNHDA and CDR2 SQIVND (reference sequence). The CDR3 length is 16 residues. CDR3 region: CASSMGGLGSGNTIYF. The CDR3 coding sequence is TGTGCCAGTAGTATGGGGGGGCTTGGCTCTGGAAACACCATATATTTT.

The rearrangement links TRBV6-2 or TRBV6-3 to TRBJ2-7; D is possibly TRBD1 (5 bases). Germline lookup yields CDR1 MNHEY and CDR2 SVGEGT. The V end was cut by 5 bases, the J end by 3 bases, with 8 bases between. The CDR3 totals 12 residues. CDR3 DNA: TGTGCCAGCAGTCCGACAGACTACGAGCAGTACTTC. Amino acid sequence: CASSPTDYEQYF.

V and J are TRBV16 and TRBJ1-4; the match to TRBD1 covers 7 bases. CDR3 size: 14 residues. With V trimmed by 6 bases and J by 6 bases, 7 bases remained unmatched. CDR1 is KGHSY, CDR2 FQNENV, per germline. For the CDR3, the DNA is TGTGCCAGCAGTCGGGACAGAATTGATGAAAAACTGTTTTTT. Translating gives CASSRDRIDEKLFF.

This chain links TRBV5-8 with TRBJ1-5; no definite D call. Trimming took 1 base from V and 0 from J, leaving 2 bases between them. CDR1 SGHTS and CDR2 YDEGEE come from the germline V gene. This CDR3 is built from 13 residues. As DNA, the CDR3 is TGTGCCAGCAGCTTGCATAGCAATCAGCCCCAGCATTTT. This encodes CASSLHSNQPQHF.

The CDR3 nucleotides read TGTGCCACCAGCAGAGGCAGGGAAGGAGCCAACCCTATATTGGCCAAAAACATTCAGTACTTC. Residues: CATSRGREGANPILAKNIQYF. V usage is TRBV15 and J usage is TRBJ2-4; possibly TRBD1 for D (5 bases). The CDR3 sequence is 21 residues long. Germline assignment: CDR1 LNHNV and CDR2 YYDKDF (reference sequence). V gave up 1 base and J gave up 1 base, with 26 bases separating them.

The chain has TRBV7-2 and TRBJ2-1; TRBD2 matches 10 bases. The V gene end was trimmed by 3 bases and the J gene end by 7 bases; junction bases not matched to a gene: 6. CDR1 and CDR2 from the germline V gene are SGHTA and FQGNSA. This CDR3 has 15 residues. CDR3 residues: CASSFTSGVGNEQFF. CDR3 nucleotide sequence: TGTGCCAGCAGCTTCACTAGCGGGGTCGGTAATGAGCAGTTCTTC.

The chain links TRBV6-6 to TRBJ1-3; D may be TRBD1 (6 bases). The V gene lost 9 bases and the J gene lost 0 bases, with 15 bases spanning the gap. CDR1 and CDR2 from the germline V gene are MNHNY and SVGAGI (reference sequence). CDR3 length: 15 residues. The CDR3 loop reads CASRDTPLSGNTIYF. In DNA, the CDR3 is TGTGCCAGTAGGGACACCCCGCTCTCTGGAAACACCATATATTTT.

The V call is TRBV28, the J call TRBJ2-7, with TRBD1 matching 9 bases. CDR3 size: 15 residues. Trimming cost V 6 bases and J 0 bases; bases outside gene matches: 6. The germline V gene has CDR1 MDHEN and CDR2 SYDVKM. The CDR3 nucleotides are TGTGCCAGCAGCTCTCGACAGGGGGTCTCCTACGAGCAGTACTTC. This translates into CASSSRQGVSYEQYF.

The CDR3 DNA sequence: TGTGCCAGCAGTTACTCGATAGGACAGGCAAGGGCAGAGACCCAGTACTTC. Its protein product is CASSYSIGQARAETQYF. The chain links TRBV6-8 to TRBJ2-5; 7 bases line up with TRBD1. The CDR3 sequence is 17 residues long. With 0 bases clipped from V and 4 bases from J, the junction kept 11 bases outside the gene matches. CDR1 MNHGY and CDR2 SAAAGT come from the germline V gene.

The chain couples TRBV5-1 to TRBJ2-2; 9 positions agree with TRBD1. V was clipped by 1 base and J by 4 bases; unmatched bases: 5. The CDR3 is 16 amino acids. Germline CDR1 and CDR2: SGHRS and YFSETQ. Here the CDR3 DNA reads TGCGCCAGCAGCTTGCAGGGGACAGGGATCACCGGGGAGCTGTTTTTT. Protein product: CASSLQGTGITGELFF.

The CDR3 region is CASSVQGRSYNEQFF. The CDR3 coding sequence is TGTGCCAGCAGCGTACAGGGACGCTCCTACAATGAGCAGTTCTTC. The chain employs TRBV2 and TRBJ2-1; D is possibly TRBD1 (6 bases). Germline assignment: CDR1 SNHLY and CDR2 FYNNEI. The CDR3 totals 15 residues. V was shortened by 6 bases and J by 0 bases, with 12 bases between the two germline ends.

The rearrangement links TRBV19 to TRBJ2-1; D might be TRBD2 (7 bases). V was cut by 6 bases and J by 8 bases, with 11 bases left in between. Looked up from germline, CDR1 is LNHDA and CDR2 is SQIVND (reference sequence). The CDR3 totals 12 residues. The CDR3 nucleotides are TGTGCCAGTAGCCGAGGGGGGGATGAGCAGTTCTTC. It yields the protein CASSRGGDEQFF.

The chain joins TRBV2 to TRBJ2-1; 7 bases are shared with TRBD1. Germline V gives CDR1 SNHLY, CDR2 FYNNEI. CDR3 size: 15 residues. Unmatched junction bases numbered 14, after V lost 6 bases and J lost 9 bases. CDR3 DNA: TGTGCCAGCAGGGAGCTCGACAGGGCTTTGGGTGAGCAGTTCTTC. Its translation: CASRELDRALGEQFF.

The chain recombines TRBV4-1 with TRBJ1-1; D gene ambiguous. The CDR3 has 15 residues. V lost 4 bases and J 5 bases, leaving 17 bases between the germline ends. CDR1 and CDR2 from the germline V gene are MGHRA and YSYEKL. This chain's CDR3 is CASSPSRGSGTEAFF. DNA for the CDR3: TGCGCCAGCAGCCCCTCCCGGGGATCTGGGACTGAAGCTTTCTTT.

The rearrangement uses TRBV12-3 or TRBV12-4 and TRBJ2-2, with TRBD2 as a possible D gene (5 bases). This CDR3 is built from 12 residues. With 5 bases removed from V and 8 bases from J, the gap between germline ends came to 9 bases. The CDR3 region is CASSGSGGELFF. The DNA of the CDR3 is TGTGCCAGCAGTGGGTCGGGAGGGGAGCTGTTTTTT.

The chain is built from TRBV20-1 and TRBJ2-2, with D perhaps TRBD1 (5 bases). The V end was cut by 3 bases, the J end by 4 bases, with 18 bases between. Per the germline V gene, CDR1 is DFQATT and CDR2 is SNEGSKA (reference sequence). The length of the CDR3 is 16 residues. CDR3 region: CSASYRAGPTTGELFF. CDR3 DNA: TGCAGTGCTAGTTATCGTGCAGGGCCGACCACCGGGGAGCTGTTTTTT.

The V and J genes are TRBV28 and TRBJ1-1; D may be TRBD1 (5 bases). Trimming cost V 3 bases and J 7 bases, with 15 bases left between them. The V gene's germline CDR1 is MDHEN and CDR2 SYDVKM. The CDR3 runs 14 residues. The CDR3 DNA reads as TGTGCCAGCAGTTTGGGTGCTGGGGCAAGTGAAGCTTTCTTT. Translating gives CASSLGAGASEAFF.

The CDR3 nucleotides read TGCGCCAGCAGCCAGCAGACAGGGGGCGGCTATGGCTACACCTTC. Protein: CASSQQTGGGYGYTF. The chain joins TRBV4-1 to TRBJ1-2, with TRBD1 matching over 10 bases. J lost 4 bases, V lost 3 bases, and 5 bases had no gene match. The CDR3 is 15 residues long. The germline V gene has CDR1 MGHRA and CDR2 YSYEKL.

The CDR3 nucleotides read TGTGCCAGCAGCACTAGCGGGACCTCCTACGAGCAGTACTTC. Protein: CASSTSGTSYEQYF. The V call is TRBV28, the J call TRBJ2-7, with TRBD2 matching 10 bases. V dropped 6 bases and J dropped 0; count of bases not matched to a gene: 2. This CDR3 region has 14 residues. Germline CDR1 and CDR2: MDHEN and SYDVKM.

The V gene is TRBV6-1, the J gene TRBJ2-7; no clear D. Trimming took off 3 bases at V and 0 bases at J, with 15 bases between the two ends. From germline, CDR1 is MNHNS and CDR2 SASEGT. The CDR3 totals 16 residues. Written as DNA, the CDR3 is TGTGCCAGCAGTGAGTGGCAGCTAGAAGGCTCCTACGAGCAGTACTTC. Translating it yields CASSEWQLEGSYEQYF.

The chain uses TRBV19 and TRBJ1-5, with a possible D match to TRBD1 (6 bases). Germline assignment: CDR1 LNHDA and CDR2 SQIVND (reference sequence). V was clipped by 7 bases and J by 0 bases, with 19 bases between them. The CDR3 loop spans 17 amino acids. The CDR3 DNA follows: TGTGCCAGTAAGTCTTTATCCAGGGGATATAGCAATCAGCCCCAGCATTTT. Residues: CASKSLSRGYSNQPQHF.

The chain couples TRBV14 to TRBJ1-6, with a possible D match to TRBD1 (5 bases). The CDR3 sequence is 15 residues long. CDR1 and CDR2 (germline): SGHDN, FVKESK. V was cut by 9 bases and J by 7 bases, with 19 bases left in between. CDR3 nucleotides: TGTGCCAGGGAACCTGCGGGGGGAAGGAATTCACCCCTCCACTTT. Encoded protein: CAREPAGGRNSPLHF.

The rearrangement uses TRBV12-5 and TRBJ2-2, with no clear D. CDR1 is LGHNT, CDR2 FRNRAP, per germline. CDR3 size: 11 residues. Trimming shortened V by 5 bases and J by 8 bases, and 6 bases separated the two germline ends. The DNA for the CDR3 is TGTGCTAGTGGTCCGCGTGGGGAGCTGTTTTTT. Its translation is CASGPRGELFF.

V and J are TRBV6-2 or TRBV6-3 and TRBJ2-3; D is unclear. Trimming pared 2 bases from V and 4 bases from J, leaving 7 bases between. This CDR3 is 13 amino acids long. Germline CDR1 is MNHEY and CDR2 is SVGEGT. Here the CDR3 reads CASSYVVSDTQYF. CDR3 in DNA: TGTGCCAGCAGTTACGTCGTATCAGATACGCAGTATTTT.

The chain is built from TRBV10-1 and TRBJ2-1, with 12 bases aligning to TRBD2. The CDR3 loop spans 18 amino acids. The germline V gene has CDR1 WNHNN and CDR2 SYGVQD (reference sequence). The V segment lost 5 bases and the J segment 4 bases; nucleotides outside the gene matches: 12. The CDR3 DNA follows: TGCGCCAGCAGTCCCAGTACTAGCGGGGGGCCCATGTACAATGAGCAGTTCTTC. Amino acids: CASSPSTSGGPMYNEQFF.

This clone is a singleton in its sample. The chain couples TRBV21-1 to TRBJ2-1; TRBD2 was called by the table and not checked on the DNA. TRBV21-1 corresponds to a pseudogene. The CDR3 is made up of 14 amino acids. The CDR3 reads CASSKGYYDNEQFF. The CDR3 nucleotides are TGTGCCAGCAGCAAAGGGTACTATGACAATGAGCAGTTCTTC.

This chain uses TRBV6-5 with TRBJ1-2, with TRBD1 matching 7 bases. V was clipped by 7 bases and J by 1 base; unmatched bases: 6. CDR1 and CDR2 (germline): MNHEY, SVGAGI. The CDR3 sequence is 14 residues long. CDR3 sequence reads: CASTAGDSNYGYTF. CDR3 coding DNA: TGTGCCAGCACTGCAGGGGACAGTAACTATGGCTACACCTTC.